Listed here are 29 T cell receptor beta chains from one sample, sequenced in a study of brain T cells in children with intractable seizures. The protocol was immunoSEQ multiplex PCR, while the TCRdb copy is restricted to in-frame clones and leaves out a portion. The sample contains 300,000 to 400,000 clones, over 90% of which appear only once. As for time point: blood from clinic visit 5 months post-surgery; TSC patient then seizure free. The material was peripheral blood, obtained more than 4 months after surgery. Receptor source: a boy under two years old with tuberous sclerosis and intractable seizures.

V usage is TRBV12-3 or TRBV12-4 and J usage is TRBJ1-2; the D gene is possibly TRBD1 (5 bases). The CDR3 is made up of 13 amino acids. V gave up 6 bases and J gave up 1 base, with 9 bases separating them. This CDR3 reads CASRQGLNYGYTF. The CDR3 coding sequence is TGTGCCAGCAGGCAGGGCCTTAACTATGGCTACACCTTC.

This chain uses TRBV19 with TRBJ1-2, with 9 bases aligning to TRBD1. Germline V gives CDR1 LNHDA, CDR2 SQIVND (reference sequence). Trimming took 4 bases from V and 4 from J; bases not matched to a gene: 7. The CDR3 consists of 15 residues. The CDR3 DNA reads as TGTGCCAGTAGTACGGGACAGGGCGACATCTATGGCTACACCTTC. This gives the protein CASSTGQGDIYGYTF.

The chain employs TRBV5-1 and TRBJ2-3, with a possible D match to TRBD2 (7 bases). The CDR3 has 17 residues. The V gene's germline CDR1 is SGHRS and CDR2 YFSETQ. Between the trimmed V and J ends, which lost 5 bases and 5 bases, there was a span of 24 bases. CDR3 amino acids: CASRPLPSGGGVDTQYF. The CDR3 bases are TGCGCCAGCAGACCGTTGCCCAGCGGAGGGGGGGTAGATACGCAGTATTTT.

A single count supports this clone. The chain uses TRBV19 and TRBJ1-2; a possible D gene is TRBD1 (5 bases). Trimming shortened V by 3 bases and J by 2 bases, and 13 bases separated the two germline ends. CDR3 length equals 15 residues. Germline loops: CDR1 LNHDA, CDR2 SQIVND (reference sequence). This chain's CDR3 is CASSIFQGANYGYTF. In DNA form, the CDR3 reads TGTGCCAGTAGTATCTTCCAGGGAGCAAACTATGGCTACACCTTC.

The gene calls are TRBV30 and TRBJ1-1; D not resolved. The CDR3 totals 11 residues. V lost 0 bases, J lost 6 bases, and 5 bases lay in between. CDR1 is GTSNPN and CDR2 is SVGIG in the germline V gene (reference sequence). CDR3 sequence reads: CAWSVVPEAFF. For the CDR3, the DNA is TGTGCCTGGAGTGTGGTCCCTGAAGCTTTCTTT.

This clone was seen a few times. This sequence joins TRBV7-6 and TRBJ1-3; maybe TRBD1 (5 bases). CDR1 is SGHVS, CDR2 FNYEAQ, per germline. The V end was cut by 3 bases, the J end by 0 bases, with 9 bases between. CDR3 size: 15 residues. The CDR3 loop reads CASSLDTTSGNTIYF. DNA for the CDR3: TGTGCCAGCAGCTTGGACACAACCTCTGGAAACACCATATATTTT.

This clone came up once. The chain combines TRBV13 with TRBJ2-7; possibly TRBD1 or TRBD2 for D (6 bases each). The V and J ends lost 2 bases and 6 bases respectively, with 23 bases between them. CDR1 PRHDT and CDR2 FYEKMQ come from the germline V gene (reference sequence). The CDR3 is 17 amino acids. The CDR3 DNA is TGTGCCAGCAGCTTATGGGCCCCCGGGACTCAGGGGAGCGAGCAGTACTTC. The encoded protein is CASSLWAPGTQGSEQYF.

A single count supports this clone. The chain joins TRBV28 to TRBJ1-2, with D unresolved. Germline CDR1 and CDR2: MDHEN and SYDVKM. Trimming stripped 3 bases from V and 8 bases from J, with 16 bases between. CDR3 length: 14 amino acids. CDR3 loop: CASSLSGRPEGYTF. The DNA of the CDR3 is TGTGCCAGCAGTTTGTCGGGCAGACCGGAGGGCTACACCTTC.

The V gene is TRBV19, the J gene TRBJ1-5; D is unclear. The CDR3 sequence is 13 residues long. In germline, CDR1 is LNHDA, CDR2 SQIVND (reference sequence). Trimming removed 0 bases from V and 6 bases from J, with 6 bases in between. CDR3: CASSIEELQPQHF. The DNA for the CDR3 is TGTGCCAGTAGTATAGAGGAGCTTCAGCCCCAGCATTTT.

This sequence joins TRBV30 and TRBJ1-6; D uncertain. This CDR3 has 12 residues. CDR1 is GTSNPN, CDR2 SVGIG, per germline (reference sequence). V was shortened by 0 bases and J by 7 bases, with 4 bases between the two germline ends. The CDR3 DNA is TGTGCCTGGAGTGTACCCAATTCACCCCTCCACTTT. Translation: CAWSVPNSPLHF.

The rearrangement links TRBV19 to TRBJ1-1, with D tentatively TRBD1 (6 bases). This CDR3 is 14 amino acids long. The V gene's germline CDR1 is LNHDA and CDR2 SQIVND (reference sequence). V was clipped by 11 bases and J by 1 base, with 17 bases between them. The CDR3 DNA follows: TGTGCCTCAAGGGACCAGGGGACGAACACTGAAGCTTTCTTT. It yields the protein CASRDQGTNTEAFF.

As for this clone: The final CDR3 position lacks the conserved phenylalanine or tryptophan, pointing to a likely read error. No DNA is shown, since the ends of the CDR3 on it are uncertain; the CDR3 is the one TCRdb lists. CDR3 sequence: CASSLDGYITAT. V usage is TRBV7-2 and J usage is TRBJ1-2; TRBD1 was called by the table and not checked on the DNA. CDR1 is SGHTA, CDR2 FQGNSA, per germline. The length of the CDR3 is 12 amino acids, counting both ends.

The chain employs TRBV6-5 and TRBJ2-7; D not resolved. Germline CDR1 reads MNHEY; CDR2 reads SVGAGI. The CDR3 has 14 amino acids. Trimming took off 2 bases at V and 6 bases at J, with 14 bases between the two ends. The CDR3, as DNA: TGTGCCAGCAGTTACAAGCGACCCTCGGGCGAGCAGTACTTC. Protein sequence: CASSYKRPSGEQYF.

Regarding this clone: In the same sample, other DNA sequences code for this CDR3. V usage is TRBV12-3 or TRBV12-4 and J usage is TRBJ2-3; no clear D. The CDR3 contains 12 residues. Between the trimmed V and J ends, which lost 0 bases and 4 bases, there was a span of 2 bases. CDR3 protein: CASSLAPDTQYF. The CDR3 nucleotides are TGTGCCAGCAGTTTAGCGCCAGATACGCAGTATTTT.

The chain is built from TRBV29-1 and TRBJ2-2; 7 positions match TRBD1. This CDR3 region has 16 residues. J was trimmed by 3 bases and V by 2 bases; bases with no gene match: 9. Germline V gives CDR1 SQVTM, CDR2 ANQGSEA. CDR3 loop: CSVELGTEGDTGELFF. The CDR3 nucleotides are TGCAGCGTTGAATTGGGGACAGAGGGGGACACCGGGGAGCTGTTTTTT.

The chain is built from TRBV9 and TRBJ1-3, with 9 nucleotides matching TRBD1. The V segment lost 3 bases and the J segment 0 bases; nucleotides outside the gene matches: 4. The CDR3 runs 16 residues. The germline CDR1 and CDR2 sequences are SGDLS and YYNGEE. The CDR3 loop is CASSGETGGSGNTIYF. The CDR3, as DNA: TGTGCCAGCAGCGGAGAGACAGGGGGCTCTGGAAACACCATATATTTT.

The rearrangement uses TRBV7-8 and TRBJ1-5; TRBD1 agrees at 9 bases. Unmatched junction bases numbered 7, after V lost 4 bases and J lost 3 bases. Germline V gene sequence: CDR1 SGHVS, CDR2 FQNEAQ. The CDR3 has 16 residues. The CDR3 is CASSSRRTGDNQPQHF. The CDR3, as DNA: TGTGCCAGCAGCTCCCGGCGGACAGGGGACAATCAGCCCCAGCATTTT. The full variable domain, completed using reference TRBV7-8 and TRBJ1-5, is GAGVSQSPRYKVAKRGQDVALRCDPISGHVSLFWYQQALGQGPEFLTYFQNEAQLDKSGLPSDRFFAERPEGSVSTLKIQRTQQEDSAVYLCASSSRRTGDNQPQHFGDGTRLSIL.

The gene calls are TRBV5-6 and TRBJ2-2, with TRBD2 identical over 11 bases. Germline loops: CDR1 SGHDT, CDR2 YYEEEE. The CDR3 loop spans 17 amino acids. Trimming cost V 5 bases and J 3 bases; bases outside gene matches: 9. The CDR3: CASRFTGTSGHTGELFF. Written as DNA, the CDR3 is TGTGCCAGCAGGTTCACCGGGACTAGCGGCCACACCGGGGAGCTGTTTTTT.

V is TRBV27 and J is TRBJ1-2; 8 positions match TRBD1. The germline V gene has CDR1 MNHEY and CDR2 SMNVEV (reference sequence). The V and J ends lost 5 bases and 5 bases, in that order; junction bases with no gene match: 7. The CDR3 has 14 residues. The CDR3 DNA reads TGTGCCAGCAGTAGGTTTGGGACAGGATATGGCTACACCTTC. The encoded protein is CASSRFGTGYGYTF.

The chain recombines TRBV2 with TRBJ1-1; D is undetermined. Germline CDR1 reads SNHLY; CDR2 reads FYNNEI. The CDR3 loop spans 13 amino acids. V lost 6 bases to trimming and J lost 2 bases, with 10 bases between them. The DNA for the CDR3 is TGTGCCAGCAGCGGACGGGTAAACACTGAAGCTTTCTTT. Translation: CASSGRVNTEAFF.

V gene TRBV15 combines with J gene TRBJ1-5; 7 bases map to TRBD1. The CDR3 spans 14 residues. Germline CDR1 LNHNV, CDR2 YYDKDF (reference sequence). V shed 0 bases, J shed 15 bases, and the junction held 11 bases outside the gene matches. The CDR3 loop is CATSREGGQQGPHF. The CDR3 DNA reads as TGTGCCACCAGCAGAGAAGGGGGCCAGCAGGGTCCGCATTTT.

The chain uses TRBV3-1 (or the pseudogene TRBV3-2) and TRBJ1-1, with D unresolved. In germline, CDR1 is LGHDT, CDR2 YNNKEL (reference sequence). Trimming removed 0 bases at V and 7 bases at J, with 9 bases between. The CDR3 is made up of 13 amino acids. For the CDR3, the DNA is TGTGCCAGCAGCCAAGAATCTCCGGATGAAGCTTTCTTT. As protein: CASSQESPDEAFF.

This chain's CDR3 is CASSQGGLAGSTDTQYF. DNA of the CDR3: TGCGCCAGCAGCCAAGGGGGACTAGCGGGGAGCACAGATACGCAGTATTTT. The rearrangement joins TRBV4-1 to TRBJ2-3, with 13 bases aligning to TRBD2. CDR3 length: 17 amino acids. The trim removed 1 base at V and 0 bases at J, leaving 1 base unmatched. Germline CDR1 and CDR2: MGHRA and YSYEKL.

This chain connects TRBV7-9 to TRBJ2-5, with D perhaps TRBD1 (6 bases). The CDR3 length is 18 residues. V lost 5 bases to trimming and J lost 0 bases, with 22 bases between them. The V gene's germline CDR1 is SEHNR and CDR2 FQNEAQ (reference sequence). This CDR3 is CASSPGVLRGQYQETQYF. For the CDR3, the DNA is TGTGCCAGCAGCCCAGGGGTCCTTAGGGGCCAGTACCAAGAGACCCAGTACTTC.

The J gene is TRBJ2-5, the V gene TRBV27, with unresolved D. Trimming pared 4 bases from V and 7 bases from J, leaving 13 bases between. The CDR3 spans 13 residues. Germline values: CDR1 MNHEY, CDR2 SMNVEV (reference sequence). The chain's CDR3 is CASSYESWATQYF. The CDR3 region has the DNA TGTGCCAGCAGTTATGAAAGTTGGGCGACCCAGTACTTC.

This chain joins TRBV6-5 and TRBJ2-7; tentative D call: TRBD2 (5 bases). Between the trimmed V and J ends, which lost 4 bases and 7 bases, there was a span of 14 bases. The CDR3 sequence is 13 residues long. CDR1 is MNHEY and CDR2 is SVGAGI in the germline V gene. CDR3 nucleotides: TGTGCCAGCAGTTTTGATGGAGCGGTAGAGCAGTACTTC. Encoded protein: CASSFDGAVEQYF.

V gene TRBV19 combines with J gene TRBJ2-1; TRBD2 is a possible D gene (5 bases). The CDR3 loop spans 12 amino acids. The V end was cut by 5 bases, the J end by 4 bases, with 6 bases between. The germline gives CDR1 LNHDA, CDR2 SQIVND (reference sequence). The CDR3 region is CASSSGYNEQFF. The CDR3 nucleotides read TGTGCCAGTAGTTCGGGGTACAATGAGCAGTTCTTC.

The V gene is TRBV7-8, the J gene TRBJ2-1, with 12 bases lining up with TRBD1. CDR1 is SGHVS, CDR2 FQNEAQ, per germline. The CDR3 is 15 residues long. With V trimmed by 5 bases and J by 6 bases, 5 bases remained unmatched. CDR3 sequence: CASSPGQGAFNEQFF. As DNA, the CDR3 is TGTGCCAGCAGCCCGGGACAGGGGGCCTTCAATGAGCAGTTCTTC.

This clone was seen just once. The rearrangement joins TRBV6-4 to TRBJ1-2; D perhaps matches TRBD1 (6 bases). This CDR3 is built from 14 residues. The V and J ends lost 6 bases and 2 bases respectively, with 13 bases between them. Per germline, CDR1 MRHNA and CDR2 SNTAGT. The CDR3 DNA reads as TGTGCCAGCAGGCGGGACACCCGGAACTATGGCTACACCTTC. Amino acids: CASRRDTRNYGYTF.